This T cell receptor beta chain is from a study of tumor-infiltrating lymphocytes in primary liver carcinoma. CDR1 is SGHAT, CDR2 FQNNGV, per germline. The J segment lost 4 bases and the V segment lost 0 bases, leaving 5 bases of the junction unmatched. CDR3 size: 15 residues. Unsorted whole blood yielded blood RNA, and germline DNA was extracted as well. A constant-region primer served to make TCR beta cDNA from roughly 540 ng total RNA. A slightly modified ARM-PCR protocol with three nested multiplex PCR rounds produced these TCR beta libraries. In the first two PCR rounds, TRBV1-TRBV30 forward primers were paired with a C-beta reverse primer, and each round lasted approximately 9 cycles. MiXCR was run by TCRdb on the multiplex PCR reads, yielding one entry per CDR3 protein. The sample shows some 180,000 distinct CDR3 sequences, 60% of them seen only once. This clonotype occurred many times.

The chain joins TRBV11-2 to TRBJ1-1, with TRBD1 matching over 7 bases. The receptor's source is a man aged 35 to 55 with primary liver carcinoma and hepatitis B virus infection. Sequencing was performed on peripheral blood. DNA for the CDR3: TGTGCCAGCAGCTTAGAGGGGAGGGGGCGCACTGAAGCTTTCTTT. Translated: CASSLEGRGRTEAFF.